These 18 T cell receptor beta chains originate from one sample sequenced in a study of blood T cell repertoires in COVID-19. TCRdb's table, derived via immunoSEQ multiplex PCR, lists solely in-frame clones and lacks some. The data show about 210,000 clones, more than 70% seen once. The specimen was peripheral blood. The receptor source for this set is a woman in her forties or fifties with acute or convalescent COVID-19.

The CDR3 loop is CASSSLTGLSLDEQFF. The DNA of the CDR3 is TGTGCCAGCAGTTCCTTGACGGGACTTAGCCTCGATGAGCAGTTCTTC. The rearrangement uses TRBV6-5 and TRBJ2-1; tentatively, D is TRBD2 (6 bases). This CDR3 is 16 amino acids long. V gave up 4 bases and J gave up 8 bases, with 21 bases separating them. CDR1 and CDR2 from the germline V gene are MNHEY and SVGAGI.

The chain has TRBV7-2 and TRBJ2-7; 9 bases align to TRBD2. Germline assignment: CDR1 SGHTA and CDR2 FQGNSA. Trimming cost V 5 bases and J 5 bases; bases outside gene matches: 10. The CDR3 loop spans 15 amino acids. The CDR3: CASSVTGTSIHEQYF. For the CDR3, the DNA is TGTGCCAGCAGCGTAACCGGGACTAGCATCCACGAGCAGTACTTC.

V gene TRBV5-8 combines with J gene TRBJ1-6, with D possibly matching TRBD1 (5 bases). The CDR3 is made up of 14 amino acids. Trimming left V 0 bases short and J 6 bases short, with 7 bases between. CDR1 and CDR2 from the germline V gene are SGHTS and YDEGEE. The CDR3 sequence: CASSLGQGNSPLHF. The CDR3 DNA follows: TGTGCCAGCAGCTTGGGGCAGGGTAATTCACCCCTCCACTTT. The full variable domain, in which reference TRBV5-8 and TRBJ1-6 provide the parts outside the CDR3, is EAGVTQSPTHLIKTRGQQATLRCSPISGHTSVYWYQQALGLGLQFLLWYDEGEERNRGNFPPRFSGRQFPNYSSELNVNALELEDSALYLCASSLGQGNSPLHFGNGTRLTVT.

This chain connects TRBV12-3 or TRBV12-4 to TRBJ1-1; D ambiguous. The CDR3 has 13 amino acids. V lost 6 bases and J 6 bases, leaving 14 bases between the germline ends. As DNA, the CDR3 is TGTGCCAGCAGGCCCTCCGGTTCACCTGAAGCTTTCTTT. Translating gives CASRPSGSPEAFF.

This chain uses TRBV5-1 with TRBJ1-1, with a possible D match to TRBD1 (5 bases). The V gene's germline CDR1 is SGHRS and CDR2 YFSETQ. The V and J ends lost 1 base and 1 base respectively, with 14 bases between them. The CDR3 contains 16 residues. This CDR3 reads CASSLFVGRGNTEAFF. For the CDR3, the DNA is TGCGCCAGCAGCTTGTTTGTGGGGAGGGGGAACACTGAAGCTTTCTTT. The complete variable domain, with remaining parts taken from reference TRBV5-1 and TRBJ1-1, reads KAGVTQTPRYLIKTRGQQVTLSCSPISGHRSVSWYQQTPGQGLQFLFEYFSETQRNKGNFPGRFSGRQFSNSRSEMNVSTLELGDSALYLCASSLFVGRGNTEAFFGQGTRLTVV.

The CDR3 loop reads CALQQGGSSDTQYF. The DNA for the CDR3 is TGTGCCCTTCAGCAGGGCGGGAGTTCAGATACGCAGTATTTT. The chain combines TRBV30 with TRBJ2-3, with TRBD2 matching 7 bases. The junction had 12 bases not matched to a gene; V was cut back by 8 bases and J by 4 bases. From germline, CDR1 is GTSNPN and CDR2 SVGIG (reference sequence). The CDR3 has 14 residues.

This clone occurred once. The J gene is TRBJ2-7, the V gene TRBV4-1; 8 nucleotides align to TRBD2. The V gene's germline CDR1 is MGHRA and CDR2 YSYEKL. This CDR3 contains 16 residues. With V trimmed by 5 bases and J by 3 bases, 12 bases remained unmatched. CDR3 amino acids: CASSGGGAGVVYEQYF. The CDR3, as DNA: TGCGCCAGCAGCGGGGGTGGAGCGGGAGTAGTCTACGAGCAGTACTTC.

CDR3 region: CASSRTGTSDEQFF. The CDR3 DNA sequence: TGCGCCAGCAGTAGGACCGGGACTAGCGATGAGCAGTTCTTC. The chain uses TRBV5-1 and TRBJ2-1, with 10 bases that match TRBD2. The V and J ends lost 5 bases and 8 bases, in that order; junction bases with no gene match: 7. Germline assignment: CDR1 SGHRS and CDR2 YFSETQ. The CDR3 covers 14 residues.

Comment on this clone: At one boundary the junction diverges from the germline segment, which might be a read error. The chain combines TRBV5-4 with TRBJ1-2, with D possibly being TRBD1 (6 bases). This CDR3 comprises 12 residues. Germline assignment: CDR1 SGHNT and CDR2 YYREEE (reference sequence). The CDR3 nucleotides are TGTGCCAGCAAAGGACACAGGGAGTTAGTCGCCTTC. Translation gives CASKGHRELVAF.

The J gene is TRBJ2-7, the V gene TRBV19; TRBD1 matches at 8 bases. There are 15 residues in the CDR3. With V trimmed by 5 bases and J by 3 bases, 9 bases remained unmatched. Germline V gene lookup returns CDR1 LNHDA and CDR2 SQIVND (reference sequence). The CDR3 here is CASSPRTGSLYEQYF. DNA for the CDR3: TGTGCCAGTAGTCCCCGGACAGGGAGCCTCTACGAGCAGTACTTC. Filled out from reference TRBV19 and TRBJ2-7, the complete variable domain reads DGGITQSPKYLFRKEGQNVTLSCEQNLNHDAMYWYRQDPGQGLRLIYYSQIVNDFQKGDIAEGYSVSREKKESFPLTVTSAQKNPTAFYLCASSPRTGSLYEQYFGPGTRLTVT.

This clone was counted a single time. The rearrangement links TRBV9 to TRBJ2-2; TRBD2 matches at 12 bases. CDR1 is SGDLS and CDR2 is YYNGEE in the germline V gene. With 1 base clipped from V and 7 bases from J, the junction kept 5 bases outside the gene matches. There are 16 residues in the CDR3. CDR3 loop: CASSVRTSGTVGELFF. CDR3 nucleotides: TGTGCCAGCAGCGTACGGACTAGCGGGACTGTCGGGGAGCTGTTTTTT.

The chain links TRBV10-3 to TRBJ1-3; 7 bases line up with TRBD1. From germline, CDR1 is ENHRY and CDR2 SYGVKD. The CDR3 covers 14 residues. V gave up 4 bases and J gave up 0 bases; unmatched junction bases: 0. The CDR3 spells CAISGTGSGNTIYF. CDR3 nucleotide sequence: TGTGCCATCAGTGGGACAGGCTCTGGAAACACCATATATTTT.

The CDR3 DNA reads as TGTGCCAGCACCCCTGGGGGGGCAGGAGCAGATACGCAGTATTTT. This gives the protein CASTPGGAGADTQYF. This chain connects TRBV28 to TRBJ2-3; a possible D gene is TRBD2 (7 bases). The V gene lost 7 bases and the J gene lost 4 bases, with 18 bases spanning the gap. Germline lookup yields CDR1 MDHEN and CDR2 SYDVKM. The CDR3 is 15 amino acids.

The rearrangement links TRBV5-1 to TRBJ1-5; tentatively, D is TRBD1 (6 bases). Deletions cut 4 bases from V and 5 bases from J, with 19 bases between. The germline gives CDR1 SGHRS, CDR2 YFSETQ. The CDR3 is 16 residues long. The CDR3 is CASSPLGGAADQPQHF. In nucleotides, the CDR3 is TGCGCCAGCAGCCCCCTAGGGGGGGCGGCAGATCAGCCCCAGCATTTT.

The chain couples TRBV13 to TRBJ2-6; weak D call: TRBD2 (6 bases). This CDR3 region has 15 residues. Germline CDR1 reads PRHDT; CDR2 reads FYEKMQ (reference sequence). The V and J ends lost 8 bases and 2 bases respectively, with 13 bases between them. DNA for the CDR3: TGTGCCAGCTACCGTGGAGGGGCTGGGGCCAACGTCCTGACTTTC. Protein: CASYRGGAGANVLTF.

This sequence joins TRBV7-2 and TRBJ2-1; 11 bases are shared with TRBD2. Germline V gives CDR1 SGHTA, CDR2 FQGNSA. This CDR3 has 15 residues. V dropped 3 bases and J dropped 7; count of bases not matched to a gene: 5. This CDR3 is CASSLLAGGKNEQFF. The CDR3, as DNA: TGTGCCAGCAGCTTGTTAGCGGGAGGGAAAAATGAGCAGTTCTTC.

V usage is TRBV19 and J usage is TRBJ2-1, with 8 bases lining up with TRBD2. The trim removed 3 bases at V and 8 bases at J, leaving 18 bases unmatched. Germline loops: CDR1 LNHDA, CDR2 SQIVND (reference sequence). The CDR3 length is 18 residues. CDR3 in DNA: TGTGCCAGTAGTATGCGCCCCGGACTAGCCGGCCCTTTGGATGAGCAGTTCTTC. Translated, it gives CASSMRPGLAGPLDEQFF.

V and J are TRBV7-2 and TRBJ1-2; 7 bases agree with TRBD1. Germline CDR1 reads SGHTA; CDR2 reads FQGNSA. This CDR3 is built from 14 residues. Trimming at V came to 5 bases and at J to 8 bases, leaving 11 bases not matched to a gene. Written as DNA, the CDR3 is TGTGCCAGCAGCCTGACAGGGAACCCACCCGGCTACACCTTC. Protein sequence: CASSLTGNPPGYTF.